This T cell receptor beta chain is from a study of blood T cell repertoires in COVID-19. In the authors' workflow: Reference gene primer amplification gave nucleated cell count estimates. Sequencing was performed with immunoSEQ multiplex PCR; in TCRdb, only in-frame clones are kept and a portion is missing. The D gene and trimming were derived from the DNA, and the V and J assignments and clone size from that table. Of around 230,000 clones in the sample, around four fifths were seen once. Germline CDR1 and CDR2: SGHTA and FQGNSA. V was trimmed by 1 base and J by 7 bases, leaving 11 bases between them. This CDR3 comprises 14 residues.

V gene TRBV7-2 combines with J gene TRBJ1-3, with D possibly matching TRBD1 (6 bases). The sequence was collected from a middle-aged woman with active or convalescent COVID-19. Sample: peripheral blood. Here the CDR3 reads CASSLVGQGNTIYF. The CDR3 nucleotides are TGTGCCAGCAGCTTAGTAGGGCAGGGGAACACCATATATTTT. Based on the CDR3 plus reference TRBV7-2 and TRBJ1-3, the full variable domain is GAGVSQSPSNKVTEKGKDVELRCDPISGHTALYWYRQSLGQGLEFLIYFQGNSAPDKSGLPSDRFSAERTGGSVSTLTIQRTQQEDSAVYLCASSLVGQGNTIYFGEGSWLTVV.